This T cell receptor beta chain comes out of a study of T cell repertoires in cytomegalovirus infection. Study overall: Based on public TCR beta signatures, there were indications of CMV infection and of a matching HLA type. General observations from the study: The ex vivo response showed dominance by HLA-C-restricted CMV-specific TCR beta clonotypes. The study identified carriers of CMV plus the relevant HLA from cumulative public TCR beta family frequency.

Looked up from germline, CDR1 is SGHTA and CDR2 is FQGNSA. This CDR3 spans 12 amino acids. MiXCR, run by TCRdb on the reads, gives a single entry per CDR3 protein. The sample lists 250,000 to 300,000 distinct CDR3 sequences; under 30% were seen once. This clonotype was recorded a few times. The antigen is undetermined. Germline is not matched at one junction end, which may reflect a read error. The clonotype comes from a human donor in good health (CMV status not recorded). Some clones in this sample may be carry-over from other donors' samples. The chain couples TRBV7-2 to TRBJ2-1; 11 nucleotides line up with TRBD2. Sequenced input: PBMCs. The CDR3 loop is CASSPLTSGVIF. The CDR3 DNA reads TGTGCCAGCAGTCCTCTGACTAGCGGGGTTATCTTC.